Included here is one TCR beta chain sequence, with context. These data come from a study of shared T cell receptors in the human thymus. CDR3 size: 22 residues. This table comes from immunoSEQ multiplex PCR, and its TCRdb copy is limited to in-frame clones, with some not included. The profile shows 550,000 to 800,000 clones, roughly 85% of them singletons. This sample also belongs to another study, concerning human thymus T cells. From that study: Infants, healthy and Finnish, who were having corrective surgery for congenital heart defects served as donors. Thymic resections from corrective heart surgery supplied the tissue. There appeared to be biased usage of V and J genes in thymic and blood repertoires. Related research described thymic repertoires that were highly overlapping among unrelated individuals.

V gene TRBV21-1 combines with J gene TRBJ2-6; the table's D call of TRBD1 was not tested on the DNA. TRBV21-1 is given as a pseudogene. This sequence originates from a girl under three years old with a congenital heart defect. Sequencing was performed on thymocytes. The CDR3 protein is CASSKVIWRRDSGSSGANVLTF. The CDR3 DNA reads TGTGCCAGCAGCAAAGTAATATGGCGCCGGGACAGCGGAAGCTCTGGGGCCAACGTCCTGACTTTC.